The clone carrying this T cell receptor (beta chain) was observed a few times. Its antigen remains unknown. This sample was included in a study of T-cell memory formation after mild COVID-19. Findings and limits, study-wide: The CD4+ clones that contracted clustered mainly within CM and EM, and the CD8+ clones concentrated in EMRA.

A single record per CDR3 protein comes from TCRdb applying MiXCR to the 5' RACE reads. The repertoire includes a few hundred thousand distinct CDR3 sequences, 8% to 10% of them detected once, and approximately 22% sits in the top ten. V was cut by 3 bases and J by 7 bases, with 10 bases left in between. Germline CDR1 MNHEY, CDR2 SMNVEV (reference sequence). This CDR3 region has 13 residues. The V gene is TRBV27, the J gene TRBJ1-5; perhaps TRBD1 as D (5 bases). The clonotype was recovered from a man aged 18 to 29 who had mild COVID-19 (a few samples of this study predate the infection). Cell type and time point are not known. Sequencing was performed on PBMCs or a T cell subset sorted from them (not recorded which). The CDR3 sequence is CASSFGGTQPQHF. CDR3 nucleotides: TGTGCCAGCAGTTTCGGGGGAACGCAGCCCCAGCATTTT.